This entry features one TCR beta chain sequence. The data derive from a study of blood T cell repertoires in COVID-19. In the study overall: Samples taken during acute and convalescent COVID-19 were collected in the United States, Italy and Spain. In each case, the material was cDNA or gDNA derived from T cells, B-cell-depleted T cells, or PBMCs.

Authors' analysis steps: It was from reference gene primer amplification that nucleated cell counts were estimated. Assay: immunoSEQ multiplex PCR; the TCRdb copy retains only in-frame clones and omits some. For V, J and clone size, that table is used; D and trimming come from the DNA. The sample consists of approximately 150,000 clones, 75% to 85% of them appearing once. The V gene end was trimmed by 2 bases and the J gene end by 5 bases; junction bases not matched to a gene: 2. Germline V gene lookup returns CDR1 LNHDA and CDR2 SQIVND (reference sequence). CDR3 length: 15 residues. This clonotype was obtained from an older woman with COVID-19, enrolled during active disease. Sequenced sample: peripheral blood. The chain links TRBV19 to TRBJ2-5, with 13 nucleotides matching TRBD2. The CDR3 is CASSIRTSGGETQYF. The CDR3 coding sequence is TGTGCCAGTAGTATACGGACTAGCGGGGGTGAGACCCAGTACTTC. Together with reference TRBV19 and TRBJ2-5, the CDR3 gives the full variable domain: DGGITQSPKYLFRKEGQNVTLSCEQNLNHDAMYWYRQDPGQGLRLIYYSQIVNDFQKGDIAEGYSVSREKKESFPLTVTSAQKNPTAFYLCASSIRTSGGETQYFGPGTRLLVL.